This T cell receptor (beta chain) was identified in a study of cytomegalovirus exposure and HLA in healthy donors. The study ran its PCR with 60 Vbeta and 13 Jbeta primers. Sequencing was performed with immunoSEQ multiplex PCR; in TCRdb, only in-frame clones are kept and a portion is missing. The sample has 170,000 or so clones, over 75% seen once. There are 13 residues in the CDR3. V was pared by 3 bases and J by 8 bases, with 4 bases of the junction left unmatched. In germline, CDR1 is MGHRA, CDR2 YSYEKL. A note on this clone: Its antigen is unidentified.

Findings of the study overall: Previously analyzed data showed that most TCR beta V segments were productive at a frequency of about 87% or about 30%. Among TCR beta chains, those listed as cytomegalovirus-associated numbered about 160.

The clonotype was recovered from a woman between 45 and 60 years old in good health and CMV-seronegative. The chain couples TRBV4-1 to TRBJ2-1; TRBD1 agrees at 7 bases. The sequenced sample was PBMCs. The CDR3 sequence: CASSHRQGHEQFF. In DNA, the CDR3 is TGCGCCAGCAGCCATAGACAGGGACATGAGCAGTTCTTC.